Here is one T cell receptor beta chain with its context. The antigen this receptor binds is unknown. No base quality information exists; no much larger clone differs at one position. What this sample's time point label stands for: newly diagnosed, previously untreated cHL patient sample. To serve as a comparison group for the relapsed/refractory trial patients, PBMCs were sequenced from patients with newly diagnosed, previously untreated classical Hodgkin lymphoma. Peripheral blood was collected in 8 mL Vacutainer Cell Preparation Tubes, from which PBMCs were isolated by centrifugation and then cryopreserved. This sample is drawn from a study of PD-1 blockade in classical Hodgkin lymphoma (dated by TCRdb to 2020 to 2022). Study-wide context: To define a peripheral blood immune signature of response to PD-1 blockade in classical Hodgkin lymphoma, the study combined TCR beta sequencing with CyTOF. The investigation overall reported the following: Newly diagnosed patients were reported to have lower baseline TCR diversity than healthy donors, and relapsed/refractory patients were reported to have lower baseline TCR diversity still. Only a single clinical trial cohort was studied, and what caused the repertoire differences, possibly disease activity or prior therapy, remained undefined.

The Qiagen DNeasy kit was used to extract genomic DNA both from unsorted PBMCs and from the negatively selected CD4+ and CD8+ fractions. TCR beta CDR3 regions were amplified by immunoSEQ multiplex PCR using primers annealing to V and J segments. A synthetic immune receptor repertoire was used to minimize amplification bias, and remaining bias was computationally removed after sequencing. The study's own analysis went as follows. Custom Python scripts were used to quantify repertoire diversity as the Shannon entropy index. Unsorted, CD4+ and CD8+ repertoires were analyzed separately, except for combined analyses in which CD4+ and CD8+ sequences were merged in silico. The immuneACCESS repertoire file appears here via TCRdb, limited to in-frame rearrangements. These files lack a portion of the clones; in checked studies, under half of the deficit traces to unresolved V genes, and the cause of the others is not known. V, J and clone size derive from that table, while D and trimming were established from the DNA sequence. This sample holds fewer than 35,000 clones; 90% to 95% were observed only once. The biggest ten clones account for 2.3% of the sample.

V loses 7 bases, J loses 0 bases, and the germline ends lie 15 bases apart. From the cysteine through the phenylalanine, the CDR3 covers 15 amino acids. Only the CDR3 DNA stays, 45 bases, in frame from base 1. For CDR1 and CDR2, the germline V gene lists MNHEY and SVGAGI. Specimen: peripheral blood mononuclear cells (PBMCs). This clonotype was sampled from a human donor with classical Hodgkin lymphoma. This sequence uses TRBV6-5 and TRBJ1-1; TRBD1 is perhaps the D gene, given 5 matching bases. The sequence in DNA is TGTGCCAGCACTACGACCCGGGGGATGAACACTGAAGCTTTCTTT. Translated, it reads CASTTTRGMNTEAFF.